This record concerns one TCR beta chain sequence. These data are taken from a study of blood T cell repertoires in COVID-19. CDR1 is SGHNT and CDR2 is YYREEE in the germline V gene (reference sequence). The CDR3 has 18 amino acids. The V segment lost 2 bases and the J segment 2 bases; nucleotides outside the gene matches: 9. Some clones are missing from TCRdb's copy, which holds only in-frame ones; the method was immunoSEQ multiplex PCR. In the table there are about 280,000 clones, around 89% of which are singletons. V gene TRBV5-4 combines with J gene TRBJ2-7; 14 bases fit TRBD2. The material sequenced was peripheral blood. This sequence originates from a man aged 40-49 years with acute or convalescent COVID-19. The CDR3 reads CASSFGLAGGLGPYEQYF. The CDR3 nucleotides read TGTGCCAGCAGCTTCGGACTAGCGGGGGGACTCGGCCCCTACGAGCAGTACTTC.